These 9 T cell receptor beta chains were sequenced from one sample in a study of identical twins. From the 5' RACE reads, TCRdb called clonotypes with MiXCR, one entry per CDR3 protein. The profile shows fewer than 550,000 distinct CDR3 sequences, roughly 15% of them singletons. The same sample was also used in a study of yellow fever vaccine responses in identical twins.

The material sequenced was CD4+ T cells sorted from blood. Source of these receptors: a woman aged 18 to 35 in good health.

This clonotype occurred a few times. At one boundary the junction diverges from the germline segment, which might be a read error. The chain is built from TRBV20-1 and TRBJ2-1, with a possible D match to TRBD2 (5 bases). This CDR3 is built from 12 residues. The germline V gene has CDR1 DFQATT and CDR2 SNEGSKA (reference sequence). DNA for the CDR3: TGTTGCACGATTACTAGTCGTCATGAGCAGTTCTTC. Its protein is CCTITSRHEQFF.

This rearrangement joins TRBV4-1 to TRBJ2-2; 9 bases match TRBD1. Trimming at V came to 4 bases and at J to 1 base, leaving 4 bases not matched to a gene. The germline CDR1 and CDR2 sequences are MGHRA and YSYEKL. The CDR3 consists of 16 residues. The CDR3 is CASSPLDRGNTGELFF. The CDR3 coding sequence is TGCGCCAGCAGCCCTTTGGACAGGGGGAACACCGGGGAGCTGTTTTTT.

V is TRBV24-1 and J is TRBJ2-1; D remains ambiguous. With 6 bases removed from V and 4 bases from J, the gap between germline ends came to 9 bases. The CDR3 runs 13 residues. CDR1 KGHDR and CDR2 SFDVKD come from the germline V gene. The CDR3 loop reads CATSSRSYNEQFF. The CDR3 DNA reads as TGTGCCACCAGTTCACGGTCGTACAATGAGCAGTTCTTC.

This sequence joins TRBV27 and TRBJ2-1; no firm D call. Trimming pared 0 bases from V and 8 bases from J, leaving 8 bases between. From germline, CDR1 is MNHEY and CDR2 SMNVEV (reference sequence). The length of the CDR3 is 13 residues. The CDR3 is CASSLSGFYEQFF. The CDR3 DNA reads TGTGCCAGCAGTTTATCCGGGTTTTATGAGCAGTTCTTC.

The CDR3 sequence is CASTPRQGIGNEQFF. The CDR3 nucleotides read TGTGCCAGCACCCCCCGACAGGGGATTGGTAATGAGCAGTTCTTC. The chain carries TRBV12-3 or TRBV12-4 and TRBJ2-1; 8 nucleotides match TRBD1. This CDR3 has 15 residues. The J segment lost 7 bases and the V segment lost 7 bases, leaving 12 bases of the junction unmatched.

This clonotype was detected only a few times. The V call is TRBV29-1, the J call TRBJ2-2, with D perhaps TRBD2 (6 bases). V lost 7 bases and J lost 3, with 9 bases in between. There are 12 residues in the CDR3. Looked up from germline, CDR1 is SQVTM and CDR2 is ANQGSEA. DNA for the CDR3: TGCAGCGCAGGGACTTACACCGGGGAGCTGTTTTTT. It yields the protein CSAGTYTGELFF.

The genes are TRBV5-1 and TRBJ2-7; D not certain. CDR1 is SGHRS, CDR2 YFSETQ, per germline. CDR3 length equals 16 residues. V shed 0 bases and J shed 3 bases, with 16 bases lying between them. This CDR3 is CASSLEPARARYEQYF. The CDR3 bases are TGCGCCAGCAGCTTGGAGCCAGCAAGGGCCCGCTACGAGCAGTACTTC.

Only a few counts were recorded for this clonotype. The chain has TRBV6-1 and TRBJ2-3, with 8 bases fitting TRBD2. The CDR3 is 12 amino acids. Germline CDR1 is MNHNS and CDR2 is SASEGT. J lost 4 bases, V lost 11 bases, and 5 bases had no gene match. CDR3 coding DNA: TGTGCCTCCAACGGGGGGGCAGATACGCAGTATTTT. Encoded protein: CASNGGADTQYF.

This clonotype was observed a handful of times. In nucleotides, the CDR3 is TGTGCCATCAGTGAAGGCGACAGAAACAATGAGCAGTTCTTC. It translates to CAISEGDRNNEQFF. V usage is TRBV10-3 and J usage is TRBJ2-1, with D maybe TRBD1 (5 bases). V lost 3 bases, J lost 5 bases, and 11 bases lay in between. This CDR3 has 14 amino acids. CDR1 is ENHRY and CDR2 is SYGVKD in the germline V gene.